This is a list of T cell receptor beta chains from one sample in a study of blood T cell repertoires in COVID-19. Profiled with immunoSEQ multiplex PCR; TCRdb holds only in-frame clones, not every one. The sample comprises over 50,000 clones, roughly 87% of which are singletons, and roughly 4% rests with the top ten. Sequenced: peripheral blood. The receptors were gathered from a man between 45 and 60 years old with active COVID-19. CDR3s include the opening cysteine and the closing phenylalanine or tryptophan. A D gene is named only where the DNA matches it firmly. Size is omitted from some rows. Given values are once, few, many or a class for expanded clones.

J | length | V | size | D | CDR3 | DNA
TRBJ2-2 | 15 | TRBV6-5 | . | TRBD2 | CASSRGLARTGELFF | TGTGCCAGCAGCCGAGGACTAGCCCGAACCGGGGAGCTGTTTTTT
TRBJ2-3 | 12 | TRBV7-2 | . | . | CASSPPAGLWYF | TGTGCCAGCAGTCCCCCGGCGGGCCTTTGGTATTTT
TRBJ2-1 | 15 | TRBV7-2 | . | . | CASSFRTVPYNEQFF | TGTGCCAGCAGCTTCCGGACAGTCCCCTACAATGAGCAGTTCTTC
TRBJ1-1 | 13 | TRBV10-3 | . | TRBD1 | CATRTGQNTEAFF | TGTGCCACCCGGACAGGACAGAACACTGAAGCTTTCTTT
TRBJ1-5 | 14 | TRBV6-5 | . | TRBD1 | CASSRRGANQPQHF | TGTGCCAGCAGTCGCAGGGGGGCCAATCAGCCCCAGCATTTT
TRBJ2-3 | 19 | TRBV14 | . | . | CASSQDRWRRTNNTDTQYF | TGTGCCAGCAGCCAAGATCGCTGGCGAAGGACAAATAACACAGATACGCAGTATTTT
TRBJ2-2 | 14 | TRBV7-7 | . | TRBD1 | CASRGQPNTGELFF | TGTGCTAGCAGGGGACAGCCAAACACCGGGGAGCTGTTTTTT
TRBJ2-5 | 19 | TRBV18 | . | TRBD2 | CASSPMLAGQPPGQETQYF | TGTGCCAGCTCACCGATGCTAGCGGGCCAACCCCCAGGACAAGAGACCCAGTACTTC
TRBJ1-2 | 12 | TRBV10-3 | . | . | CAISSGGYGYTF | TGTGCCATCAGTAGTGGAGGGTATGGCTACACCTTC
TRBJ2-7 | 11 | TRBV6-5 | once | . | CATLGADEQYF | TGTGCCACCCTGGGGGCAGACGAGCAGTACTTC
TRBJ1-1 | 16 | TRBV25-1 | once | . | CASSESLIQGNTEAFF | TGTGCCAGCAGTGAATCATTAATACAGGGGAACACTGAAGCTTTCTTT
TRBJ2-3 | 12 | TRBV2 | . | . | CASSEDSGAQYF | TGTGCCAGCAGTGAAGACTCGGGGGCGCAGTATTTT
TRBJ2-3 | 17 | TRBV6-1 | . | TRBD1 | CASSEAYRTGRTDTQYF | TGTGCCAGCAGTGAAGCGTACCGGACAGGACGCACAGATACGCAGTATTTT
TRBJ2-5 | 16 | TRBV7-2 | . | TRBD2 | CASSSSGGGRGETQYF | TGTGCCAGCAGCTCCTCGGGCGGGGGAAGGGGAGAGACCCAGTACTTC
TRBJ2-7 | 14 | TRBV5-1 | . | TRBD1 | CASSSTGITYEQYF | TGCGCCAGCAGCTCGACAGGGATCACCTACGAGCAGTACTTC
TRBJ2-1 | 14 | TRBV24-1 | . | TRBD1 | CATSSGQLGGEQFF | TGTGCCACCAGTTCGGGACAGTTAGGGGGTGAGCAGTTCTTC
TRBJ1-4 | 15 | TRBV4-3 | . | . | CASSQGAYRNEKLFF | TGCGCCAGCAGCCAAGGGGCCTACCGGAATGAAAAACTGTTTTTT
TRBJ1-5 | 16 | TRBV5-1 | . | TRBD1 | CASSRDGRQGNQPQHF | TGCGCCAGCAGCCGAGATGGTCGACAGGGAAATCAGCCCCAGCATTTT
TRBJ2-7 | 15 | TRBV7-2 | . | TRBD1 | CASSAPPGQTYEQYF | TGTGCCAGCAGCGCACCACCGGGACAGACCTACGAGCAGTACTTC
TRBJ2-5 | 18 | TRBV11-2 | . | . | CASSFRGGTGRNQETQYF | TGTGCCAGCAGCTTTAGGGGAGGGACAGGTCGGAACCAAGAGACCCAGTACTTC
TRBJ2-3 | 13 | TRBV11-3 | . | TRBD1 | CASSSRGTDTQYF | TGTGCCAGCAGCTCCAGGGGGACAGATACGCAGTATTTT
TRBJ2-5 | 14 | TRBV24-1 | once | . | CATSDSGHQETQYF | TGTGCCACCAGTGATTCGGGACATCAAGAGACCCAGTACTTC
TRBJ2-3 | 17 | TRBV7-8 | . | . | CASSLALGTTPTDTQYF | TGTGCCAGCAGCTTAGCCCTAGGGACAACTCCTACAGATACGCAGTATTTT
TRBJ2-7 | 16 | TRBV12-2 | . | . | CASRLPPASRIHEQYF | TGTGCAAGTCGCTTGCCCCCGGCTAGCAGGATCCACGAGCAGTACTTC
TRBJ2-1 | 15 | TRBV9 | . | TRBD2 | CASSVVLAGTNEQFF | TGTGCCAGCAGCGTAGTTCTAGCGGGGACGAATGAGCAGTTCTTC
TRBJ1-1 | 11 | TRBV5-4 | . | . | CASSAQGSAFF | TGTGCCAGCAGCGCACAGGGATCAGCTTTCTTT
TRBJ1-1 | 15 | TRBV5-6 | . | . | CASSLETGQNTEAFF | TGTGCCAGCAGCTTGGAGACAGGACAAAACACTGAAGCTTTCTTT
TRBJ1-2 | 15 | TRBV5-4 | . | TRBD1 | CASSLGQGYNYGYTF | TGTGCCAGCAGCTTGGGACAGGGGTATAACTATGGCTACACCTTC
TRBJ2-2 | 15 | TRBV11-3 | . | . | CASSLNSLNTGELFF | TGTGCCAGCAGCTTAAACAGCCTGAACACCGGGGAGCTGTTTTTT
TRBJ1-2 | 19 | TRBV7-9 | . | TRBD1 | CASSLGFKGGDRSFYGYTF | TGTGCCAGCAGCTTAGGTTTTAAAGGTGGGGACAGGAGCTTCTATGGCTACACCTTC
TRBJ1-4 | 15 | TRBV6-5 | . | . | CASLPRSPTNEKLFF | TGTGCCAGCCTCCCGCGAAGTCCAACTAATGAAAAACTGTTTTTT
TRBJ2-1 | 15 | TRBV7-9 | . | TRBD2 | CASSFTGGGVNEQFF | TGTGCCAGCAGCTTCACCGGCGGGGGAGTCAATGAGCAGTTCTTC
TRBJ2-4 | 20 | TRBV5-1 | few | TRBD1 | CASSLSNGTGGHSPKNIQYF | TGCGCCAGCAGTCTCTCCAACGGGACAGGGGGCCACAGTCCAAAAAACATTCAGTACTTC
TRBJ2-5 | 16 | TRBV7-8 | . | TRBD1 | CASSPTGTGDEKTQYF | TGTGCCAGCAGCCCAACCGGGACAGGGGATGAGAAGACCCAGTACTTC
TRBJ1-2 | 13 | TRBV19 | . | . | CASRRGGNYGYTF | TGTGCCAGTAGACGAGGGGGAAACTATGGCTACACCTTC
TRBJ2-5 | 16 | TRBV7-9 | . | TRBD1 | CASSLRGQGAGETQYF | TGTGCCAGCAGCTTGAGGGGACAGGGGGCCGGAGAGACCCAGTACTTC
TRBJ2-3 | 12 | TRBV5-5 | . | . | CASSFVTDTQYF | TGTGCCAGCAGCTTCGTGACAGATACGCAGTATTTT
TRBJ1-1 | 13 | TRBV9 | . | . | CASSVAVNTEAFF | TGTGCCAGCAGCGTAGCGGTGAACACTGAAGCTTTCTTT
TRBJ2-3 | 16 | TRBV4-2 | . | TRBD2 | CASARLAGGRADTQYF | TGTGCCAGCGCTCGGCTAGCGGGGGGCAGGGCAGATACGCAGTATTTT
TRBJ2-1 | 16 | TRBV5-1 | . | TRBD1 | CASSFAGTGSYNEQFF | TGCGCCAGCAGCTTTGCGGGGACAGGGTCCTACAATGAGCAGTTCTTC
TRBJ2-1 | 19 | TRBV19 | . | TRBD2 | CASSRVLAGVSTSQNEQFF | TGTGCCAGTAGTAGAGTACTAGCGGGGGTTTCCACTAGCCAGAATGAGCAGTTCTTC
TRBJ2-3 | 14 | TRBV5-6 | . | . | CASSGTHGTDTQYF | TGTGCCAGCAGCGGGACTCACGGCACAGATACGCAGTATTTT
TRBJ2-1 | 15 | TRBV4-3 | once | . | CASSQTQWGHNEQFF | TGCGCCAGCAGCCAAACCCAATGGGGGCACAATGAGCAGTTCTTC
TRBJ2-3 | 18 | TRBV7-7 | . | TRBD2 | CASSPSSGGPFPTDTQYF | TGTGCTAGCAGCCCATCTAGCGGGGGTCCTTTTCCCACAGATACGCAGTATTTT